This TCR beta chain originates from a study of PD-1 blockade in classical Hodgkin lymphoma. Each patient's relapse followed autologous stem cell transplantation, and brentuximab vedotin exposure varied. CDR1 is MNHEY and CDR2 is SVGAGI in the germline V gene. The CDR3 totals 14 residues. The ends were cut back, 5 bases at V and 4 bases at J, with 9 bases in the middle. The assay was immunoSEQ multiplex PCR, and TCRdb's table has in-frame clones only and misses some. The repertoire consists of 72,000 or so clones, with just over 90% occurring once and the leading ten covering around 8.5%. This clone has a single count.

This sequence originates from a human donor with classical Hodgkin lymphoma. The sequences come from peripheral blood mononuclear cells (PBMCs), collected at baseline. The chain links TRBV6-5 to TRBJ2-6, with unresolved D. CDR3 bases: TGTGCCAGCAGTCTGGGGATAGGGGCCAACGTCCTGACTTTC. Translated, it gives CASSLGIGANVLTF.